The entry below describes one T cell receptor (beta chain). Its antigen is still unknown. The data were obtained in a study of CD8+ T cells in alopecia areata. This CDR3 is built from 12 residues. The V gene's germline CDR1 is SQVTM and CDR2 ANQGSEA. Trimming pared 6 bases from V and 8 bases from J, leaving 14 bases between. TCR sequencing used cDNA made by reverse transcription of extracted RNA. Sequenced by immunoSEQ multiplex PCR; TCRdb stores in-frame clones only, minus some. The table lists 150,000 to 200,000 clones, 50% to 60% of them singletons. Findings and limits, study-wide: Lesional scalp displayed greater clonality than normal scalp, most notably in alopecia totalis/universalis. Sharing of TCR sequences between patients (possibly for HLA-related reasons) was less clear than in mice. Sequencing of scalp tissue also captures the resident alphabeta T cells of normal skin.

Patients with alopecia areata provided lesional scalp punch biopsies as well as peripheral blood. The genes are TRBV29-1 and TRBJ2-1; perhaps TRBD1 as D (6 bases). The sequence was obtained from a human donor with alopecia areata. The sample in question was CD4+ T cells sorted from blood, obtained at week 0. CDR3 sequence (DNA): TGCAGCGTGAGCCCACAGGGCCATGAGCAGTTCTTC. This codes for CSVSPQGHEQFF.